This entry concerns a single T cell receptor beta chain. The germline V gene encodes CDR1 LNHDA and CDR2 SQIVND (reference sequence). J lost 6 bases, V lost 4 bases, and 7 bases had no gene match. The CDR3 totals 15 residues. This sample stems from a study of CD8 T cells in Susac syndrome. Sequencing of TCR beta covered CD8+ and CD4+ T cells obtained from blood. The controls were healthy donors who were matched for age and sex. CD8+ and CD4+ T cells were negatively isolated; TEMRA cells were FACS-enriched. Random hexamers served to reverse transcribe roughly 0.45 to 1 ug RNA. An immunoSEQ multiplex PCR amplified TCR beta CDR3 over 54 Vbeta and 13 Jbeta. Each CDR3 protein gets one entry after TCRdb re-called the immunoSEQ multiplex PCR reads with MiXCR. The sample records 100,000 or so distinct CDR3 sequences, less than 95% being singletons.

This sequence was found in a human donor in good health. The sample taken for sequencing was CD8+ T cells from PBMCs. This chain joins TRBV19 and TRBJ1-2; 11 bases are shared with TRBD1. In DNA form, the CDR3 reads TGTGCCAGTAGTACTAGGACAGGGGGCTTGGATGGCTACACCTTC. Protein sequence: CASSTRTGGLDGYTF.